This T cell receptor beta chain was sequenced for a study of cytomegalovirus exposure and HLA in healthy donors (dated by TCRdb to the late 2010s). About the full investigation: According to an earlier analysis of a few hundred of the donors, about 180 million T cells yielded 117 million unique TCR beta sequences and approximately 300 Gb of sequence data. The genetic ancestry cluster associated with self-reported Caucasian donors included about 84% of the approximately 410 genotyped donors. Donor age, sex, ethnicity and CMV serostatus were compiled together with the repertoire data. Roughly five DR-DQ haplotypes were treated as single units for association and clustering because of strong linkage in the cohort. All discovery cohort repertoires had been generated using a single sequencing platform. A later genetic analysis used genome-wide SNP genotypes for 398 of the 666 donors, treating that subset as a discovery cohort. Roughly 290 gigabases of sequencing data and around 85 million unique TCR sequences made up an early release that covered approximately 650 HLA-typed donors. Among under 450 genotyped donors of the cohort, an average of about 240,000 unique TCR beta nucleotide sequences were sequenced per donor, roughly a sixth of them non-productive. The study used immunosequencing to profile the T cell repertoires of some 600 subjects and linked those repertoires to cytomegalovirus serostatus. The aim of the study was to test whether cataloging public T cell receptors could identify signatures of past pathogen exposure. To predict cytomegalovirus infection status, the study combined high-throughput TCR immunosequencing, statistical association of individual TCRs with disease status, and machine learning. The number of typed donors differed by locus: 629-630 for A, B, C, DRB1 and DQB1; some 500 for DQA1; some 610 for DPA1; and some 470 for DPB1. The later analysis used no new phenotypic data to find candidate immune exposures, relying instead on TCR beta sequences and their occurrence across donors. In addition to the first cohort of about 650 subjects, a separate validation cohort of approximately 130 different subjects was used. In a later analysis, previously published TCR beta repertoires from 600 to 850 donors were re-analyzed and high-resolution HLA genotyping was added so that TCR occurrence patterns could be studied. HLA typing covered class I and class II loci at four-digit resolution. An earlier analysis of nearly 600 of the donors applied high-throughput TCR beta sequencing to assess whether each TCR beta V gene segment acted as functional or pseudogenic. General findings and caveats noted by the study authors: Presence/absence analyses assumed roughly uniform sequencing depth across donors, an assumption that may not hold. Correlated functional status among segregating V segments might reflect linkage disequilibrium, but an unknown experimental factor could not be ruled out. HLA typing was unavailable for some donors at each locus, so association tests used only the typed subset. A further reported finding was that TCR beta sequences accurately predicted the HLA-A and HLA-B alleles for most subjects in the first cohort. At a false discovery rate of 0.05, a later analysis linked around 15,000 TCR beta sequences to specific HLA alleles. The earlier analysis of almost 600 of the donors excluded seventeen rarely observed V segments, including chromosome 9 orphons, because counts were too low. A later genetic analysis associated a missense DCLRE1C variant with V-gene and J-gene trimming of TCR beta chains, and an independent cohort replicated the association. A cluster of highly shared sequence variants was judged likely to represent a technical artifact of the sequencing pipeline. It was suggested by the authors that the approach could potentially be generalized to other disease states and immunological phenotypes. While some public TCRs were present in many individuals, most TCR sequences turned up only very rarely across donors. The only immune exposure information available for the cohort was CMV serostatus. In a later analysis, HLA-associated TCR beta chains showed more clonal expansion and lower generation probabilities than non-associated chains that were equally common. Some IMGT-functional V segments, including TRBV6-2 and TRBV6-3, could not be distinguished by the 87-base-pair reads and were therefore excluded. In an earlier analysis of roughly 560 of the donors, most TCR beta V segments were observed in productive rearrangements about 87% or about 30% of the time, broadly matching IMGT annotations. The classifier was reported to diagnose cytomegalovirus status with high specificity and sensitivity in both the original and validation cohorts. In a later genetic analysis, fewer N-insertions in productive TCRs were reported among donors in an Asian-associated ancestry cluster than the approximately 670-donor mean. In a later analysis, most CMV-associated TCR beta chains were found to appear HLA-restricted, with HLA associations seemingly driven largely by CMV exposure. In a later analysis, the rate of TCR association differed among HLA loci, with DRB1 alleles having the most associated TCRs and HLA-C alleles having the fewest. In vitro tests confirmed that a few of the cytomegalovirus-associated TCR beta chains recognize cytomegalovirus antigens. In this cohort, only TCR beta chains were sequenced, and detectable features were limited by the absence of alpha or paired-chain data. According to a later analysis, parvovirus B19, influenza, CMV and Epstein-Barr virus appeared linked to several top co-occurrence clusters. When HLA alleles, especially DR and DQ, strongly co-occurred, attributing TCR associations to individual alleles was difficult. The study gave a list of about 160 TCR beta chains associated with cytomegalovirus.

The CDR3 spans 13 residues, from the cysteine through the phenylalanine. Only the CDR3 DNA is retained, 39 bases long and in frame from the first base. At the junction V is shortened by 3 bases and J by 6 bases, with 9 bases in between. CDR1 and CDR2 are read off the germline V gene (reference sequence) as SEHNR and FQNEAQ. The cohort was made up of roughly 670 healthy bone marrow donors. At the time of sampling, every cohort member was nominally healthy, though immune exposures that went unrecorded were likely present. The donor was CMV seropositive and was included in the group of 290 or so seropositive cohort members. A peripheral blood sample was collected from each donor, and TCR beta sequencing was performed on peripheral blood mononuclear cells. Genomic DNA extraction from the blood cell samples was performed with the Qiagen DNeasy Blood Extraction Kit. Concerning this clone itself: Its antigen specificity is not known.

The library was generated by the immunoSEQ multiplex PCR assay. For the multiplex PCR, a mixture combining 60 forward primers for TCR Vbeta segments and 13 reverse primers for TCR Jbeta segments was used. A multiplex PCR assay on genomic DNA amplified the CDR3 region of rearranged TCR beta genes. On the Illumina HiSeq System, the amplified TCR beta libraries were sequenced as 87-base-pair reads. On the study's bioinformatics: A later analysis counted about 80 million unique TCR beta chains across the 666 repertoires, and some 11 million of these chains were shared by at least two donors. Raw reads were error-corrected and collapsed into unique sequences with a nearest-neighbor algorithm that merged closely related sequences to remove PCR and sequencing errors. To assign V, D and J gene segments, CDR3 sequences were aligned to IMGT reference sequences. Each retained sequence needed at least a six-nucleotide match to both a V gene segment and a J gene segment. Rearrangements were called productive when the CDR3 lacked stop codons and stayed in frame with V and J; all others were non-productive. CDR3 was defined by IMGT convention, running from the second conserved V-encoded cysteine to the conserved J-encoded phenylalanine. Sequences without an unambiguous match to a single V gene segment were excluded from the earlier analysis of about 640 of the donors. In an earlier analysis of some 590 of the donors, a V segment was called functional when productive rearrangements were above 56.7%, and segregating when the standard deviation between donors exceeded 5%. A statistical classification framework was developed to diagnose cytomegalovirus status using the catalog of TCR beta chain sequences. In a later analysis, TCR nucleotide sequences were compared against IMGT/GENE-DB human TR gene sequences so that V and J genes could be assigned. A later analysis assigned CDR3 sequences and most-parsimonious VDJ recombination scenarios with the TCRdist pipeline. A later analysis defined each TCR beta chain by its CDR3 amino acid sequence plus V-gene family, and excluded reads lacking a unique V-gene family. In a later analysis, 450 to 600 highly shared, low-generation-probability nucleotide sequences were removed to address suspected cross-contamination and a sequencing artifact. In a later analysis, a clonal expansion index was calculated for each public chain from normalized within-repertoire ranks of inferred template counts. In a later analysis, generation probabilities were computed using a VDJ recombination model fitted to out-of-frame rearrangements, and the results were checked against IGoR. In a later analysis, hypergeometric tests were used to score TCR-TCR, TCR-HLA and TCR-CMV co-occurrence, with a repertoire-size bias correction applied to TCR pairs. To estimate false discovery rates, a later analysis permuted the HLA or CMV assignments 20 times. In a later analysis, co-occurring TCRs were grouped with DBSCAN, and TCRdist sequence similarity was added when clustering was performed within HLA-allele-positive subsets. Repertoires with fewer than 30,000 or more than 120,000 public chains, plus five repertoires with anomalous nucleotide sharing, were excluded from co-occurrence clustering. TCRdb's version of the immuneACCESS table is confined to in-frame rearrangements and falls short of the full clone set. An unresolved V gene accounts for under half of the shortfall where checked; the remainder is of unknown origin. The D gene and trimming were derived from the DNA, and the V and J assignments and clone size from that table. This sample's listing comprises approximately 71,000 clones. The ten biggest clones cover approximately 3.8% of the sample.

The clonotype comes from a female donor in good health and CMV-seropositive. Rearrangement joined TRBV7-9 to TRBJ1-5; no D gene call is confident. The sample comprised PBMCs. The CDR3 region: CASSFHPGQPQHF. The base sequence is TGTGCCAGCAGCTTCCATCCAGGTCAGCCCCAGCATTTT.